This T cell receptor beta chain was identified during a study of blood T cells in healthy people across ages. The second PCR ran about 6 to 12 cycles with a sample-barcoded 5' primer and J-beta primers. TCRdb fed the 5' RACE reads into MiXCR, producing one record per CDR3 protein. The sample has 710,000 or so distinct CDR3 sequences, 22% seen once; the top ten hold under 25%. General study findings and limits: Researchers judged that diversity estimates from one million T cells fell short of true values.

CDR3 length: 16 residues. Germline V lookup: CDR1 SGHRS, CDR2 YFSETQ. Trimming took off 2 bases at V and 0 bases at J, with 12 bases between the two ends. Comments on this clonotype: The antigen is undetermined.

Sequencing was done on a sample of blood. This clonotype was obtained from a man aged 70-80 years in good health. The V and J genes are TRBV5-1 and TRBJ2-1; D assignment may be TRBD1 or TRBD2 (5 bases each). This chain's CDR3 is CASSLLGTSSYNEQFF. In DNA, the CDR3 is TGCGCCAGCAGCTTACTCGGGACCAGCTCCTACAATGAGCAGTTCTTC. Using reference TRBV5-1 and TRBJ2-1 for the parts outside the CDR3, the full variable domain is KAGVTQTPRYLIKTRGQQVTLSCSPISGHRSVSWYQQTPGQGLQFLFEYFSETQRNKGNFPGRFSGRQFSNSRSEMNVSTLELGDSALYLCASSLLGTSSYNEQFFGPGTRLTVL.